This entry lists 23 T cell receptor beta chains sequenced from one sample in a study of PD-L1 blockade in urothelial cancer (dated by TCRdb to 2015 to 2018). The protocol used for the library was the immunoSEQ multiplex PCR assay. Sourced from immuneACCESS, this table was stored by TCRdb with only in-frame sequences that have V and J called. A share of the clones is absent; for the studies checked, an unresolved V gene accounts for under half, and the remainder has no known explanation. Within this sample are fewer than 90,000 clones, with approximately 90% of them counted one time only. 0.7% to 0.9% of the sample comes from the top ten. This specimen's time point label, interpreted: peripheral blood 6 weeks after treatment start. Sequenced here: PBMCs, sampled around atezolizumab (anti-PD-L1) treatment. The origin of the receptors is a woman of 80 years or more with urothelial cancer.

The J gene is TRBJ1-3, the V gene TRBV5-4; D might be TRBD1 (5 bases). In germline, CDR1 is SGHNT, CDR2 YYREEE (reference sequence). V lost 0 bases, J lost 0 bases, and 7 bases lay in between. This CDR3 has 15 residues. The CDR3 region is CASSLDRISGNTIYF. The CDR3 region has the DNA TGTGCCAGCAGCTTGGACAGGATCTCTGGAAACACCATATATTTT.

V and J are TRBV9 and TRBJ2-2, with 10 bases matching TRBD2. Germline CDR1 SGDLS, CDR2 YYNGEE. V was clipped by 3 bases and J by 4 bases; unmatched bases: 6. This CDR3 region has 16 residues. As DNA, the CDR3 is TGTGCCAGCAGCGCCGGAGCGGGAGGGATCACCGGGGAGCTGTTTTTT. Translation: CASSAGAGGITGELFF.

The V and J genes are TRBV4-2 and TRBJ1-4, with TRBD1 as a possible D gene (5 bases). The CDR3 sequence is 15 residues long. The ends were cut back, 3 bases at V and 1 base at J, with 9 bases in the middle. The germline CDR1 and CDR2 sequences are LGHNA and YNFKEQ. The CDR3, as DNA: TGTGCCAGCAGCCAGGAGGGGCGAACTAATGAAAAACTGTTTTTT. Its translation: CASSQEGRTNEKLFF.

The V call is TRBV6-5, the J call TRBJ2-7, with unresolved D. The V gene lost 3 bases and the J gene lost 1 base, with 10 bases spanning the gap. The CDR3 spans 14 residues. Germline V gene lookup returns CDR1 MNHEY and CDR2 SVGAGI. CDR3 in DNA: TGTGCCAGCAGTTATAGCTGGAATTCCTACGAGCAGTACTTC. It translates to CASSYSWNSYEQYF.

This rearrangement joins TRBV10-2 to TRBJ2-1, with D possibly being TRBD2 (5 bases). With 6 bases removed from V and 5 bases from J, the gap between germline ends came to 8 bases. The CDR3 totals 12 residues. Germline-derived CDR1 and CDR2 are WSHSY and SAAADI. CDR3 sequence: CASRSGNNEQFF. CDR3 DNA sequence: TGCGCCAGCAGATCCGGGAACAATGAGCAGTTCTTC.

The chain carries TRBV13 and TRBJ2-1; TRBD2 agrees at 10 bases. The V and J ends lost 5 bases and 4 bases, in that order; junction bases with no gene match: 5. Germline V gene sequence: CDR1 PRHDT, CDR2 FYEKMQ (reference sequence). The CDR3 runs 15 residues. The CDR3 DNA sequence: TGTGCCAGCAGCCTGAGCGGGAGGGGTTACAATGAGCAGTTCTTC. This translates into CASSLSGRGYNEQFF. Based on the CDR3 plus reference TRBV13 and TRBJ2-1, the full variable domain is AAGVIQSPRHLIKEKRETATLKCYPIPRHDTVYWYQQGPGQDPQFLISFYEKMQSDKGSIPDRFSAQQFSDYHSELNMSSLELGDSALYFCASSLSGRGYNEQFFGPGTRLTVL.

V gene TRBV7-9 combines with J gene TRBJ2-3, with D possibly being TRBD2 (6 bases). V lost 6 bases and J 0 bases, leaving 16 bases between the germline ends. Germline V lookup: CDR1 SEHNR, CDR2 FQNEAQ (reference sequence). The CDR3 runs to 16 residues. CDR3 sequence: CASSYLAETSTDTQYF. CDR3 in DNA: TGTGCCAGCAGTTACTTAGCGGAAACTAGCACAGATACGCAGTATTTT.

The chain couples TRBV6-6 to TRBJ2-7; 11 bases are a match to TRBD1. The germline V gene encodes CDR1 MNHNY and CDR2 SVGAGI (reference sequence). CDR3 size: 13 residues. V was clipped by 10 bases and J by 6 bases; unmatched bases: 8. The CDR3 region is CAIGGTGGSEQYF. The CDR3 DNA is TGTGCCATCGGGGGGACAGGGGGTAGCGAGCAGTACTTC.

The V gene is TRBV4-1, the J gene TRBJ2-1, with D unclear. V was clipped by 0 bases and J by 4 bases, with 10 bases between them. The CDR3 contains 15 residues. Germline CDR1 and CDR2: MGHRA and YSYEKL. The CDR3 DNA reads TGCGCCAGCAGCCAAGATGGAGCGACTTACAATGAGCAGTTCTTC. Protein product: CASSQDGATYNEQFF.

The chain combines TRBV6-5 with TRBJ1-2; D is undetermined. Trimming shortened V by 6 bases and J by 4 bases, and 15 bases separated the two germline ends. The CDR3 contains 14 residues. Germline-derived CDR1 and CDR2 are MNHEY and SVGAGI. In DNA, the CDR3 is TGTGCCAGCAGGGTTCTTGGAGGCTCCTATGGCTACACCTTC. It yields the protein CASRVLGGSYGYTF.

The chain is built from TRBV6-6 and TRBJ1-1; 7 bases line up with TRBD1. The CDR3 is made up of 13 amino acids. From germline, CDR1 is MNHNY and CDR2 SVGAGI (reference sequence). Trimming at V came to 2 bases and at J to 7 bases, leaving 4 bases not matched to a gene. Written as DNA, the CDR3 is TGTGCCAGCAGTTACGCGGGGACAGATGAAGCTTTCTTT. It yields the protein CASSYAGTDEAFF.

The chain carries TRBV6-1 and TRBJ2-1; tentatively, D is TRBD2 (6 bases). The CDR3 loop spans 13 amino acids. V shed 10 bases and J shed 9 bases, with 19 bases lying between them. Per germline, CDR1 MNHNS and CDR2 SASEGT. DNA for the CDR3: TGTGCCATCGTACCGACTAGACTCGGTGAGCAGTTCTTC. Translation gives CAIVPTRLGEQFF.

V is TRBV7-3 and J is TRBJ2-1; D is perhaps TRBD1 (5 bases). This CDR3 comprises 18 residues. V lost 1 base and J lost 0, with 16 bases in between. The germline CDR1 and CDR2 sequences are SGHTA and FQGTGA. CDR3 sequence reads: CASSLKHTGPLSYNEQFF. The CDR3 region has the DNA TGTGCCAGCAGCTTAAAACATACAGGCCCCCTCTCCTACAATGAGCAGTTCTTC.

The rearrangement uses TRBV5-4 and TRBJ1-2; 8 bases agree with TRBD1. V was pared by 0 bases and J by 5 bases, with 6 bases of the junction left unmatched. The CDR3 extends over 15 amino acids. CDR1 and CDR2 (germline): SGHNT, YYREEE (reference sequence). The CDR3 bases are TGTGCCAGCAGCTTGGAGGGGACAGGTTCTTATGGCTACACCTTC. Its translation: CASSLEGTGSYGYTF.

V is TRBV10-1 and J is TRBJ1-2; D possibly corresponds to TRBD1 (5 bases). The V gene lost 0 bases and the J gene lost 8 bases, with 10 bases spanning the gap. CDR1 WNHNN and CDR2 SYGVQD come from the germline V gene (reference sequence). This CDR3 has 13 amino acids. The CDR3 DNA reads TGCGCCAGCAGTGAGTCGGCAGGGAAGGGCTACACCTTC. Its translation: CASSESAGKGYTF.

CDR3 coding DNA: TGTGCCAGCAGCCAAGATTCAAGGGGGCCCGGGGCCAACGTCCTGACTTTC. It translates to CASSQDSRGPGANVLTF. The V and J genes are TRBV4-2 and TRBJ2-6, with TRBD1 matching 7 bases. V trimming: 0 bases; J trimming: 4 bases; junction bases outside the gene matches: 6. This CDR3 region has 17 residues. Germline V CDR1 and CDR2: LGHNA, YNFKEQ.

J is TRBJ1-4 and V is TRBV5-1; D remains unclear. The CDR3 is 15 amino acids. Trimming stripped 0 bases from V and 5 bases from J, with 11 bases between. Germline CDR1 SGHRS, CDR2 YFSETQ. This CDR3 reads CASSLEGRPNEKLFF. The CDR3 coding sequence is TGCGCCAGCAGCTTGGAAGGCAGGCCCAATGAAAAACTGTTTTTT.

CDR3 in DNA: TGTGCCTGGGTCTGGGGGAGGGATGGTGGCTACACCTTC. Translation gives CAWVWGRDGGYTF. This chain joins TRBV30 and TRBJ1-2, with D maybe TRBD1 (5 bases). Trimming took off 5 bases at V and 7 bases at J, with 17 bases between the two ends. Germline lookup yields CDR1 GTSNPN and CDR2 SVGIG (reference sequence). The CDR3 loop spans 13 amino acids.

The chain carries TRBV7-2 and TRBJ2-1; TRBD2 matches 9 bases. This CDR3 region has 13 residues. With 7 bases clipped from V and 15 bases from J, the junction kept 13 bases outside the gene matches. CDR1 and CDR2 from the germline V gene are SGHTA and FQGNSA. CDR3 sequence reads: CASNPSWGTSTFF. DNA of the CDR3: TGTGCCAGCAACCCCTCCTGGGGGACTAGCACGTTCTTC.

The chain has TRBV18 and TRBJ1-5; the D is unclear. In germline, CDR1 is KGHSH, CDR2 LQKENI. The V and J ends lost 3 bases and 3 bases respectively, with 9 bases between them. The CDR3 spans 14 residues. The CDR3 sequence is CASSPGGANQPQHF. The CDR3 coding sequence is TGTGCCAGCTCACCGGGAGGAGCCAATCAGCCCCAGCATTTT.

The V and J genes are TRBV11-3 and TRBJ2-2, with 8 bases fitting TRBD1. Germline V gene lookup returns CDR1 SGHNT and CDR2 YENEEA. This CDR3 is 16 amino acids long. The trim removed 1 base at V and 7 bases at J, leaving 8 bases unmatched. The CDR3 region is CASSLGQGAQVGELFF. CDR3 bases: TGTGCCAGCAGCTTAGGGCAGGGGGCTCAGGTCGGGGAGCTGTTTTTT.

This clone was counted a few times. The V gene is TRBV19, the J gene TRBJ1-3; the D is unclear. This CDR3 region has 15 residues. Germline lookup yields CDR1 LNHDA and CDR2 SQIVND (reference sequence). With 9 bases removed from V and 0 bases from J, the gap between germline ends came to 15 bases. Here the CDR3 reads CASSRPGSSGNTIYF. CDR3 nucleotides: TGTGCCAGCAGCCGCCCGGGGAGCTCTGGAAACACCATATATTTT.

The chain carries TRBV18 and TRBJ1-2; weak D call: TRBD1 (5 bases). From germline, CDR1 is KGHSH and CDR2 LQKENI. V was cut by 6 bases and J by 2 bases, with 10 bases left in between. This CDR3 is 13 amino acids long. The CDR3 DNA is TGTGCCAGCTCGTCGACAGACAACTATGGCTACACCTTC. Translated: CASSSTDNYGYTF.